The 2 T cell receptor beta chains listed next were all sequenced from one sample in a study of response to subunit inactivated influenza vaccine. TCRdb reprocessed the RT-PCR reads with MiXCR, giving one entry per CDR3 protein. Of a few hundred thousand distinct CDR3 sequences in the sample, around 15% were seen once. The specimen was PBMCs from blood, collected about 11 days after vaccination. The receptors stem from a man aged 50 to 60 who received an inactivated influenza vaccine.

The V and J genes are TRBV6-2 or TRBV6-3 and TRBJ2-7; 9 positions agree with TRBD1. With 3 bases clipped from V and 0 bases from J, the junction kept 12 bases outside the gene matches. Germline lookup yields CDR1 MNHEY and CDR2 SVGEGT. This CDR3 region has 18 residues. CDR3 coding DNA: TGTGCCAGCAGTTATCCGGGACAGGGTCGGGGAAGCTCCTACGAGCAGTACTTC. Translation: CASSYPGQGRGSSYEQYF.

The chain recombines TRBV6-2 or TRBV6-3 with TRBJ2-1; 8 positions match TRBD2. CDR1 and CDR2 (germline): MNHEY, SVGEGT. There are 21 residues in the CDR3. Trimming removed 0 bases from V and 3 bases from J; junction bases left unmatched: 19. The CDR3 is CASSYSIISGGSDPYYNEQFF. CDR3 in DNA: TGTGCCAGCAGTTACTCGATCATAAGCGGGGGCTCGGACCCATACTACAATGAGCAGTTCTTC.